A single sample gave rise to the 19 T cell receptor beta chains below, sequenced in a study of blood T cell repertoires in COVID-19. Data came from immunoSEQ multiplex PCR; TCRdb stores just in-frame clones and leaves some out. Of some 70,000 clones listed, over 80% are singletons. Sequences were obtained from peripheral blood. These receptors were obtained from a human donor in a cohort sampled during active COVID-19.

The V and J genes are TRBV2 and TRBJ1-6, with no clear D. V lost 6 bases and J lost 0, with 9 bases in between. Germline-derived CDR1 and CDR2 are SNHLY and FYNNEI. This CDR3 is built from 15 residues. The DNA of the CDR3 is TGTGCCAGCAGATCACAGAGCTCCTATAATTCACCCCTCCACTTT. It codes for CASRSQSSYNSPLHF.

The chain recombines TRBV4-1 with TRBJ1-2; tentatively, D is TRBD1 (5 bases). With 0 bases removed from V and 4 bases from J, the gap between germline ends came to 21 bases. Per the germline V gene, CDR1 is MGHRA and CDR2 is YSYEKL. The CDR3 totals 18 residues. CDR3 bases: TGCGCCAGCAGCCAAGATCTGGCAGGGCGGCGTAGAGGCTATGGCTACACCTTC. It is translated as CASSQDLAGRRRGYGYTF.

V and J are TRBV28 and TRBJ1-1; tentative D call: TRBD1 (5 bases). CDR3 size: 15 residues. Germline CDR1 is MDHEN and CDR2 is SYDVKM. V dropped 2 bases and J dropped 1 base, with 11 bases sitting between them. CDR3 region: CASSLTRARNTEAFF. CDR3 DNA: TGTGCCAGCAGTTTAACCAGGGCCCGGAACACTGAAGCTTTCTTT.

CDR3 sequence: CASSRSGTKGPEAFF. DNA of the CDR3: TGTGCCAGCAGCCGATCCGGGACTAAGGGTCCTGAAGCTTTCTTT. The genes are TRBV3-1 (or the pseudogene TRBV3-2) and TRBJ1-1; D is perhaps TRBD1 (5 bases). The germline V and J ends were trimmed by 4 bases and 6 bases, with 18 bases remaining between them. The CDR3 is 15 residues long. Germline V gives CDR1 LGHDT, CDR2 YNNKEL (reference sequence).

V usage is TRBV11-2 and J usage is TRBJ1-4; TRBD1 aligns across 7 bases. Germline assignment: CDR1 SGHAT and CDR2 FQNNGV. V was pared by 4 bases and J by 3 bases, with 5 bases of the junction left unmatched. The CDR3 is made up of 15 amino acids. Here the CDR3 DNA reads TGTGCCAGCAGCTCCTACAGGGGAGCTAATGAAAAACTGTTTTTT. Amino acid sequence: CASSSYRGANEKLFF.

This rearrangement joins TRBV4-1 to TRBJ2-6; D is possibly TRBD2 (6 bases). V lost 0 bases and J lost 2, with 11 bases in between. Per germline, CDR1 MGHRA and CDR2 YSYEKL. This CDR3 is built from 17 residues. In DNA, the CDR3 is TGCGCCAGCAGCCAAGACTACTCGGGGGCTGGGGCCAACGTCCTGACTTTC. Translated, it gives CASSQDYSGAGANVLTF.

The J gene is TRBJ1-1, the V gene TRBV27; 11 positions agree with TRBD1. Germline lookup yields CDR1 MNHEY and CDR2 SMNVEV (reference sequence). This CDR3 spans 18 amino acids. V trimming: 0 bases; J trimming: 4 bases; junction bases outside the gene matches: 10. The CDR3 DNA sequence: TGTGCCAGCAGTTTATCTGTCGGACAGGGGGCCGAGGTCACTGAAGCTTTCTTT. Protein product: CASSLSVGQGAEVTEAFF.

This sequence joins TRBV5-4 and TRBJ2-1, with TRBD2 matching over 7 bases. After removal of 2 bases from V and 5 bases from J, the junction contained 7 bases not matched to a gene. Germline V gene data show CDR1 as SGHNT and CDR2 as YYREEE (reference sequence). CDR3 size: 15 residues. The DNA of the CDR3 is TGTGCCAGCAGCTTTGGAGGGAGGGAGAACAATGAGCAGTTCTTC. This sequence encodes CASSFGGRENNEQFF.

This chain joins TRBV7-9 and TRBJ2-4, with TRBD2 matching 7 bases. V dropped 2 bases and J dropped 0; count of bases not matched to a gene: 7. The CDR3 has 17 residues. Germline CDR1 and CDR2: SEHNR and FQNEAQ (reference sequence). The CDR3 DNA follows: TGTGCCAGCAGCTTAACCTTCCGGGGGGAAGCCAAAAACATTCAGTACTTC. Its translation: CASSLTFRGEAKNIQYF.

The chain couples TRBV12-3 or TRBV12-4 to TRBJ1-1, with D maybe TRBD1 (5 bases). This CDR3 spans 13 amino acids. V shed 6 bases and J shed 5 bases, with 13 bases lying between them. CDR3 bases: TGTGCCAGCAGGCCTGGGGGGGGGACTGAAGCTTTCTTT. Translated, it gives CASRPGGGTEAFF.

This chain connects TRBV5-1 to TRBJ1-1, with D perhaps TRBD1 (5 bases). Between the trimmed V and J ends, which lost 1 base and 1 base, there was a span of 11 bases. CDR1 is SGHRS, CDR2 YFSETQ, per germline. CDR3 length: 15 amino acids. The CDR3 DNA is TGCGCCAGCAGCTTGAAAGGGACTGAGAACACTGAAGCTTTCTTT. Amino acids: CASSLKGTENTEAFF.

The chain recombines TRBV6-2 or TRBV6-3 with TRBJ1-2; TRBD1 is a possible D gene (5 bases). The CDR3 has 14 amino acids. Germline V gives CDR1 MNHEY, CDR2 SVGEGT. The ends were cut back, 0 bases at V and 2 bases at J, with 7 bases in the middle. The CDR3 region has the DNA TGTGCCAGCAGTTACTCGCCAGGGAACTATGGCTACACCTTC. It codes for CASSYSPGNYGYTF.

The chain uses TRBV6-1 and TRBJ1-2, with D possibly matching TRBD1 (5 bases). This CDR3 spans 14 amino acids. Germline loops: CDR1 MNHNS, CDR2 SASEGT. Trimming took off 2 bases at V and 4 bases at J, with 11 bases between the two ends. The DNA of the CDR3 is TGTGCCAGCAGTGAACAGGGTATCGGCTATGGCTACACCTTC. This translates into CASSEQGIGYGYTF.

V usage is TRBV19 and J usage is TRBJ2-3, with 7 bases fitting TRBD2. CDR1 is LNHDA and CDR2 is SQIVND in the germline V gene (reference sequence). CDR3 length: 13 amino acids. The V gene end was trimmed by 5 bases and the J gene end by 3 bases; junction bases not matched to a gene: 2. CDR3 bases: TGTGCCAGTAGTTACGGGGGGACAGATACGCAGTATTTT. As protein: CASSYGGTDTQYF.

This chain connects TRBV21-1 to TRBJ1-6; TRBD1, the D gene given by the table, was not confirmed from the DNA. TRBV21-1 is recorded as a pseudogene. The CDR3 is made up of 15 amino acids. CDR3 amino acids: CASSKGRGYNSPLHF. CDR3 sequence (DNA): TGTGCCAGCAGCAAAGGCAGGGGCTATAATTCACCCCTCCACTTT.

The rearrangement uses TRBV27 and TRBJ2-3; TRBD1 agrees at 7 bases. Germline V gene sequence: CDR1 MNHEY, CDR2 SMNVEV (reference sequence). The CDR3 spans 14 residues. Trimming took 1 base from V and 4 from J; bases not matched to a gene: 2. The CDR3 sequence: CASSLYTGADTQYF. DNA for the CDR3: TGTGCCAGCAGTTTATACACAGGGGCAGATACGCAGTATTTT.

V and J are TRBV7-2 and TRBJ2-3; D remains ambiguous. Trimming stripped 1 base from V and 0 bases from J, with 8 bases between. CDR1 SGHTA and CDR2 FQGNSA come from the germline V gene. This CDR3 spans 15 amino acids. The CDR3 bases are TGTGCCAGCAGCTTAGGGCAGACTAGCACAGATACGCAGTATTTT. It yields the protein CASSLGQTSTDTQYF.

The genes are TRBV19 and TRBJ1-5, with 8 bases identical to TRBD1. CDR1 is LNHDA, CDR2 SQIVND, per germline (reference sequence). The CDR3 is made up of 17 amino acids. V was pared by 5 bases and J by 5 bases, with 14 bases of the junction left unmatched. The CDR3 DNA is TGTGCCAGTAGTGCAACCTACGGGACAGGTAGACATCAGCCCCAGCATTTT. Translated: CASSATYGTGRHQPQHF. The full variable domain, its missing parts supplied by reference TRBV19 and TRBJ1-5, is DGGITQSPKYLFRKEGQNVTLSCEQNLNHDAMYWYRQDPGQGLRLIYYSQIVNDFQKGDIAEGYSVSREKKESFPLTVTSAQKNPTAFYLCASSATYGTGRHQPQHFGDGTRLSIL.

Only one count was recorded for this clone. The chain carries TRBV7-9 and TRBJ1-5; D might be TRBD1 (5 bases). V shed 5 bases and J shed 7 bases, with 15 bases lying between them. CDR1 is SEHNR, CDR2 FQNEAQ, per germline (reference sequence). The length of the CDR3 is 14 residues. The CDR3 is CASSLDGGAQPQHF. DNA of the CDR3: TGTGCCAGCAGCCTCGATGGAGGGGCCCAGCCCCAGCATTTT.